This passage covers 15 T cell receptor beta chains from one sample sequenced in a study of T cell clonality in common variable immunodeficiency. Clones were sequenced by immunoSEQ multiplex PCR, and TCRdb holds only the in-frame ones, with some missing. This repertoire holds roughly 40,000 clones, and none appear only once. The sequencing input was peripheral blood mononuclear cells. The receptors originated from a person between 18 and 75 years old in good health.

In the case of this clone: The read stops 3 residues short of the end of the CDR3; the missing end is completed from the germline J gene. The chain carries TRBV30 and TRBJ2-2; tentative D call: TRBD1 (5 bases). This CDR3 has 17 residues. CDR1 is GTSNPN and CDR2 is SVGIG in the germline V gene (reference sequence). CDR3: CAWSEWGRARSNEKLFF. The part of the CDR3 DNA that was read is TGTGCCTGGAGTGAGTGGGGCCGAGCCAGATCCAATGAAAAG.

Points on this clone: The read finishes 3 residues shy of the CDR3 end, and the germline J gene is used to complete it. J is TRBJ2-3 and V is TRBV2; TRBD2 agrees at 12 bases. CDR1 SNHLY and CDR2 FYNNEI come from the germline V gene. Trimming removed 8 bases from V and 2 bases from J; junction bases left unmatched: 11. There are 17 residues in the CDR3. CDR3 amino acids: CASFQLLAGGPTDTQYF. CDR3 DNA, as far as it was read: TGTGCCAGCTTCCAATTGCTAGCGGGGGGGCCCACAGATACG. The variable domain in full, completed from reference TRBV2 and TRBJ2-3, reads EPEVTQTPSHQVTQMGQEVILRCVPISNHLYFYWYRQILGQKVEFLVSFYNNEISEKSEIFDDQFSVERPDGSNFTLKIRSTKLEDSAMYFCASFQLLAGGPTDTQYFGPGTRLTVL.

This clone was detected many times. The CDR3 goes on 3 residues after the read ends, and that part is filled in from the germline J gene. The chain recombines TRBV18 with TRBJ2-2; tentative D call: TRBD2 (5 bases). Trimming removed 1 base from V and 1 base from J, with 10 bases in between. The CDR3 spans 16 residues. Germline assignment: CDR1 KGHSH and CDR2 LQKENI. CDR3 protein: CASSPLAEVNTGELFF. The CDR3 bases that were read are TGTGCCAGCTCACCACTCGCGGAGGTGAACACCGGGGAG.

This clone was observed a handful of times. The CDR3 end is not reached by the read, which stops 3 residues before it; the germline J gene fills it in. J is TRBJ2-7 and V is TRBV5-1, with 11 bases matching TRBD2. V was clipped by 4 bases and J by 5 bases; unmatched bases: 17. This CDR3 has 18 amino acids. The germline CDR1 and CDR2 sequences are SGHRS and YFSETQ. CDR3 bases read: TGCGCCAGCAGCCCGCTAGGACGCACTAGCGGGAGTACTGACGAG. This codes for CASSPLGRTSGSTDE. The entire CDR3 sequence reads CASSPLGRTSGSTDEQYF.

This clone occurred many times. The read is 3 residues too short to cover the CDR3 end, so that end is filled in from the germline J gene. V and J are TRBV20-1 and TRBJ1-3; the match to TRBD1 covers 10 bases. There are 12 residues in the CDR3. V was pared by 3 bases and J by 7 bases, with 0 bases of the junction left unmatched. Germline loops: CDR1 DFQATT, CDR2 SNEGSKA (reference sequence). CDR3 DNA (partial): TGCAGTGCTAGGGGACAGGGGAACACC. It encodes CSARGQGNT. The full CDR3 sequence reads CSARGQGNTIYF.

This clone was seen repeatedly, ten times or more. Read coverage stops 3 residues before the CDR3 terminus; the germline J gene supplies the remainder. The chain carries TRBV7-6 and TRBJ2-7; 9 bases line up with TRBD1. With V trimmed by 4 bases and J by 1 base, 2 bases remained unmatched. The germline CDR1 and CDR2 sequences are SGHVS and FNYEAQ. The CDR3 loop spans 14 amino acids. Incomplete CDR3 DNA: TGTGCCAGCAGCTACGGGACAGGGTCCTACGAG. Translated, it gives CASSYGTGSYE. The whole CDR3 sequence is CASSYGTGSYEQYF.

This clone has ten or more counts. This CDR3 is CASSQDRAGRTGELFF. Partial CDR3 DNA: TGCGCCAGCAGCCAAGATAGGGCAGGGCGCACCGGGGAG. The chain joins TRBV4-1 to TRBJ2-2; maybe TRBD1 (5 bases). With the read ending 3 residues before the CDR3 end, the germline J gene is used to fill in that end. V lost 0 bases and J lost 4, with 12 bases in between. CDR3 length: 16 amino acids. Germline V lookup: CDR1 MGHRA, CDR2 YSYEKL.

This clone showed up many times. Coverage ceases 3 residues before the CDR3 finishes, and the germline J gene fills in the end. The chain uses TRBV5-1 and TRBJ1-1, with 8 bases aligning to TRBD1. The trim removed 4 bases at V and 1 base at J, leaving 12 bases unmatched. This CDR3 contains 17 residues. Germline assignment: CDR1 SGHRS and CDR2 YFSETQ. The CDR3 DNA, read in part, is TGCGCCAGCAGCCTTCGCCCCTCAGGGGGCTCGAACACTGAA. This codes for CASSLRPSGGSNTE. The CDR3, in full, reads CASSLRPSGGSNTEAFF.

At least ten counts were recorded for this clone. Read sequence stops 3 residues before the CDR3 end, and the germline J gene provides the missing end. The V call is TRBV19, the J call TRBJ2-5; TRBD1 matches 7 bases. The CDR3 is made up of 15 amino acids. The trim removed 0 bases at V and 3 bases at J, leaving 4 bases unmatched. CDR1 and CDR2 (germline): LNHDA, SQIVND (reference sequence). CDR3 region: CASSIDSGTEETQYF. The CDR3 bases that were read are TGTGCCAGTAGTATAGATTCCGGGACAGAAGAGACC.

The table lists this clone with a few counts. The read finishes 3 residues shy of the CDR3 end, and the germline J gene is used to complete it. V and J are TRBV7-3 and TRBJ2-5, with TRBD2 matching 12 bases. Per the germline V gene, CDR1 is SGHTA and CDR2 is FQGTGA. V gave up 1 base and J gave up 5 bases; unmatched junction bases: 14. CDR3 length: 19 amino acids. The DNA read from the CDR3 is TGTGCCAGCAGCTTAAGACTCCAGGCTAGCGGGAGGGCCGGGGAGACC. Its translation is CASSLRLQASGRAGET. The entire CDR3 protein reads CASSLRLQASGRAGETQYF.

This clone was detected ten times or more. The read terminates 3 residues before the CDR3 end, so the remaining end is supplied by the germline J gene. V is TRBV20-1 and J is TRBJ1-1; 10 bases match TRBD1. The junction had 7 bases not matched to a gene; V was cut back by 0 bases and J by 6 bases. The CDR3 is made up of 15 amino acids. The germline CDR1 and CDR2 sequences are DFQATT and SNEGSKA (reference sequence). The CDR3 reads CSARDWRQGAAEAFF. The covered CDR3 bases are TGCAGTGCTAGAGATTGGCGACAGGGGGCCGCTGAA.

This clone occurred a few times. The sequence runs out 3 residues before the end of the CDR3; the remainder is reconstructed from the germline J gene. The gene calls are TRBV5-6 and TRBJ2-3; TRBD1 matches at 9 bases. Germline CDR1 is SGHDT and CDR2 is YYEEEE. The CDR3 runs to 13 residues. The DNA read from the CDR3 is TGTGCCAGCAGCCAGGACAGGGGAGAGACG. Its protein product is CASSQDRGET. The complete CDR3 protein is CASSQDRGETQYF.

This clone was seen many times. The CDR3: CSVQTAYTGELFF. The part of the CDR3 DNA that was read is TGCAGCGTTCAGACAGCCTACACCGGGGAG. The genes are TRBV29-1 and TRBJ2-2; possible D gene TRBD1, 5 bases. The CDR3 end falls 3 residues outside the read, so it is completed with the germline J gene. The CDR3 is 13 amino acids. Looked up from germline, CDR1 is SQVTM and CDR2 is ANQGSEA. Trimming removed 5 bases from V and 3 bases from J, with 10 bases in between.

This clone was detected ten times or more. The CDR3 end lies 3 residues beyond the end of the read and is filled in from the germline J gene. The rearrangement links TRBV7-8 to TRBJ2-3, with D possibly being TRBD2 (5 bases). The CDR3 totals 11 residues. The germline V gene encodes CDR1 SGHVS and CDR2 FQNEAQ. V was cut by 7 bases and J by 6 bases, with 8 bases left in between. CDR3 sequence reads: CASKQRDTQYF. The CDR3 bases that were read are TGTGCCAGCAAGCAGCGGGATACG.

Many counts were recorded for this clone. The sequenced part of the CDR3 DNA is TGCAGTGCTAGAGATACCCCCCCCCTCAGGGCTCAAGAGACC. Amino acid sequence: CSARDTPPLRAQET. The entire CDR3 protein is CSARDTPPLRAQETQYF. The chain is built from TRBV20-1 and TRBJ2-5; tentatively, D is TRBD1 (5 bases). Read data end 3 residues before the CDR3 end; the end is taken from the germline J gene. V shed 0 bases and J shed 2 bases, with 19 bases lying between them. Germline V gene sequence: CDR1 DFQATT, CDR2 SNEGSKA (reference sequence). CDR3 length equals 17 residues.